This TCR beta chain came from a study of cytomegalovirus exposure and HLA in healthy donors. Findings and limits, study-wide: There were a few CMV-associated chains whose specificity for CMV antigens was confirmed in vitro. Researchers catalogued approximately 170 TCR beta chains as cytomegalovirus-associated. Cytomegalovirus status was reportedly diagnosed by the classifier with high sensitivity and specificity.

Concerning this clone: Its antigen is not identified.

With 0 bases clipped from V and 4 bases from J, the junction kept 4 bases outside the gene matches. CDR3 size: 14 residues. Germline loops: CDR1 SGHRS, CDR2 YFSETQ. Profiled with immunoSEQ multiplex PCR; TCRdb holds only in-frame clones, not every one. The profile covers 150,000 to 200,000 clones, with about 85% appearing a single time and more than 15% taken by the ten largest. The sequenced sample was PBMCs. This chain joins TRBV5-1 and TRBJ2-7; TRBD1 agrees at 7 bases. The receptor was isolated from a man between 18 and 35 years old in good health and CMV-seropositive. For the CDR3, the DNA is TGCGCCAGCAGCTTGGTAGGGGGCGATTACGAGCAGTACTTC. The encoded protein is CASSLVGGDYEQYF.